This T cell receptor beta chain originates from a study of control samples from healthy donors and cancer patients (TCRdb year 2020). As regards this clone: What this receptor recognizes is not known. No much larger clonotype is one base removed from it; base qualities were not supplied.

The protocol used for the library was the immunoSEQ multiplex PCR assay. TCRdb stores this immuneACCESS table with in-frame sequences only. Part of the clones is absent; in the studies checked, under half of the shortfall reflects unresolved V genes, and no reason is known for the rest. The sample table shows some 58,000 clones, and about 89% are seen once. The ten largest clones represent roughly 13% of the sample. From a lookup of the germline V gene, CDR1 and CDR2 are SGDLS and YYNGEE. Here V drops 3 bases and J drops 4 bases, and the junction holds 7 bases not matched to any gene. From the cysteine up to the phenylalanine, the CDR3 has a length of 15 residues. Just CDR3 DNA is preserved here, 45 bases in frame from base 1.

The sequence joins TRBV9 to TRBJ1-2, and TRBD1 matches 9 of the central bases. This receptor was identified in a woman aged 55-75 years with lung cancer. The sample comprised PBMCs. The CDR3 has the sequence CASSDTGGAGYGYTF. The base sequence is TGTGCCAGCAGCGACACAGGGGGCGCGGGCTATGGCTACACCTTC.